The 19 T cell receptor beta chains below were found in one sample sequenced in a study of spatial heterogeneity in lung cancer. TCRdb used MiXCR to reprocess the 5' RACE reads, holding one entry per CDR3 protein. Here the sample spans roughly 26,000 distinct CDR3 sequences, around 5.9% being singletons. Described time point: blood at routine non-recurrence follow-up after resection. No cell sorting; template was whole RNA from tumor, lung tissue or PBMC. The source material was PBMCs, sampled at follow-up. These receptors were collected from a male donor with early-stage non-small cell lung cancer.

The chain joins TRBV20-1 to TRBJ2-1, with D possibly matching TRBD2 (6 bases). The CDR3 consists of 15 residues. Trimming left V 6 bases short and J 5 bases short, with 20 bases between. The germline V gene has CDR1 DFQATT and CDR2 SNEGSKA (reference sequence). The CDR3 reads CSAVPGRGADNEQFF. The CDR3 DNA reads as TGCAGTGCAGTCCCCGGGAGAGGGGCCGACAATGAGCAGTTCTTC.

This clonotype has at least ten counts. This rearrangement joins TRBV5-1 to TRBJ2-1; D is undetermined. The ends were cut back, 1 base at V and 5 bases at J, with 7 bases in the middle. Germline values: CDR1 SGHRS, CDR2 YFSETQ. The CDR3 length is 13 residues. The CDR3 DNA is TGCGCCAGCAGCTTGAGGCTAAACAATGAGCAGTTCTTC. Protein: CASSLRLNNEQFF.

This clonotype was counted many times. This sequence joins TRBV7-6 and TRBJ1-4; D possibly corresponds to TRBD1 (5 bases). This CDR3 contains 17 residues. The germline V gene has CDR1 SGHVS and CDR2 FNYEAQ. V lost 5 bases and J lost 6, with 22 bases in between. Here the CDR3 DNA reads TGTGCCAGCAGCCAATTTGGGACGAGGGAGGTGTATGAAAAACTGTTTTTT. Amino acids: CASSQFGTREVYEKLFF.

This clonotype was recorded at least ten times. The genes are TRBV5-5 and TRBJ1-1; D is possibly TRBD1 (6 bases). The germline V and J ends were trimmed by 1 base and 5 bases, with 9 bases remaining between them. This CDR3 comprises 13 residues. The V gene's germline CDR1 is SGHKS and CDR2 YYEKEE (reference sequence). CDR3: CASSLTGTTEAFF. DNA for the CDR3: TGTGCCAGCAGCTTGACAGGGACGACTGAAGCTTTCTTT.

At least ten counts were recorded for this clonotype. This chain joins TRBV4-2 and TRBJ2-7; no definite D call. CDR3 length: 14 residues. The V gene's germline CDR1 is LGHNA and CDR2 YNFKEQ. V lost 0 bases to trimming and J lost 0 bases, with 6 bases between them. CDR3 in DNA: TGTGCCAGCAGCCAAGAACAAAACTCCTACGAGCAGTACTTC. Encoded protein: CASSQEQNSYEQYF.

The rearrangement links TRBV4-3 to TRBJ2-3; a weak D match, TRBD2 (6 bases). V lost 1 base and J 2 bases, leaving 16 bases between the germline ends. CDR3 length: 17 residues. Germline loops: CDR1 LGHNA, CDR2 YSLEER. In DNA form, the CDR3 reads TGCGCCAGCAGCCAAGTAGGCGGGGCGGTGAACACAGATACGCAGTATTTT. Its translation is CASSQVGGAVNTDTQYF.

This clonotype has at least ten counts. This sequence joins TRBV5-1 and TRBJ2-3, with TRBD1 matching over 11 bases. CDR3 length: 16 residues. V gave up 3 bases and J gave up 4 bases; unmatched junction bases: 7. From germline, CDR1 is SGHRS and CDR2 YFSETQ. For the CDR3, the DNA is TGCGCCAGCAGCTCTAGGACAGGGGGCAGGGCAGATACGCAGTATTTT. It yields the protein CASSSRTGGRADTQYF.

The J gene is TRBJ2-3, the V gene TRBV5-4; D is perhaps TRBD2 (6 bases). CDR1 is SGHNT, CDR2 YYREEE, per germline (reference sequence). CDR3 length: 15 residues. Trimming stripped 4 bases from V and 0 bases from J, with 12 bases between. The CDR3: CASSAQTRSTDTQYF. The CDR3 coding sequence is TGTGCCAGCAGCGCACAGACTAGGAGCACAGATACGCAGTATTTT.

This clonotype was picked up a small number of times. This chain joins TRBV12-3 or TRBV12-4 and TRBJ2-4, with D perhaps TRBD1 or TRBD2 (5 bases each). The CDR3 has 15 amino acids. The V gene lost 4 bases and the J gene lost 8 bases, with 18 bases spanning the gap. Here the CDR3 DNA reads TGTGCCAGCAGTTCCCGGGACCTCCTCTTCCACATTCAGTACTTC. Translation gives CASSSRDLLFHIQYF.

This chain links TRBV3-1 with TRBJ2-3; D possibly corresponds to TRBD2 (6 bases). CDR3 length: 15 amino acids. The V end lost 3 bases, the J end lost 4 bases, and 14 bases lay between the germline ends. Germline V gives CDR1 LGHDT, CDR2 YNNKEL (reference sequence). CDR3 sequence reads: CASSHQAGAPDTQYF. CDR3 sequence (DNA): TGTGCCAGCAGCCACCAAGCGGGTGCGCCAGATACGCAGTATTTT.

This clonotype was recorded a few times. J is TRBJ1-6 and V is TRBV25-1; 7 nucleotides line up with TRBD1. The V gene's germline CDR1 is MGHDK and CDR2 SYGVNS. J gave up 7 bases and V 4 bases, and 4 bases lay outside the gene matches. The CDR3 is 14 residues long. The CDR3 protein is CASSGQGLNSPLHF. The CDR3 nucleotides are TGTGCCAGCAGTGGACAGGGTTTGAATTCACCCCTCCACTTT.

This clonotype was detected many times. The V call is TRBV20-1, the J call TRBJ2-6, with a possible D match to TRBD2 (7 bases). CDR1 is DFQATT and CDR2 is SNEGSKA in the germline V gene (reference sequence). The CDR3 covers 16 residues. Trimming pared 6 bases from V and 2 bases from J, leaving 17 bases between. The CDR3 here is CSAPRWGGTGANVLTF. The CDR3 DNA sequence: TGCAGTGCCCCACGGTGGGGGGGCACTGGGGCCAACGTCCTGACTTTC.

This rearrangement joins TRBV4-3 to TRBJ2-1; D not resolved. The V and J ends lost 0 bases and 5 bases respectively, with 8 bases between them. The germline gives CDR1 LGHNA, CDR2 YSLEER. This CDR3 has 14 amino acids. The CDR3 spells CASSQDLTNNEQFF. DNA of the CDR3: TGCGCCAGCAGCCAAGATCTCACCAACAATGAGCAGTTCTTC.

This clonotype has at least ten counts. V and J are TRBV4-3 and TRBJ2-7; D perhaps matches TRBD2 (6 bases). This CDR3 is 15 amino acids long. Germline CDR1 reads LGHNA; CDR2 reads YSLEER. Trimming removed 0 bases at V and 7 bases at J, with 16 bases between. The CDR3 sequence is CASSQDRTLGGEQYF. The CDR3 DNA reads TGCGCCAGCAGCCAAGATCGGACCCTCGGAGGGGAGCAGTACTTC.

This clonotype occurred a few times. CDR3 sequence: CASSLQGTENEKLFF. In DNA, the CDR3 is TGTGCCAGCAGCCTCCAAGGGACGGAGAATGAAAAACTGTTTTTT. This chain connects TRBV7-8 to TRBJ1-4, with a possible D match to TRBD1 (5 bases). The germline V gene encodes CDR1 SGHVS and CDR2 FQNEAQ. This CDR3 is built from 15 residues. The V end lost 5 bases, the J end lost 5 bases, and 15 bases lay between the germline ends.

This clonotype appeared many times. The V gene is TRBV4-1, the J gene TRBJ1-6, with TRBD1 matching 8 bases. CDR3 size: 14 residues. CDR1 and CDR2 (germline): MGHRA, YSYEKL. Trimming cost V 6 bases and J 12 bases; bases outside gene matches: 10. CDR3 bases: TGCGCCAGCAGAAGTATCGGACAGGGAGGACCCCTCCACTTT. Translating it yields CASRSIGQGGPLHF.

This clonotype was seen a handful of times. The chain has TRBV3-1 and TRBJ1-3; TRBD1 matches 7 bases. The CDR3 loop spans 13 amino acids. CDR1 is LGHDT and CDR2 is YNNKEL in the germline V gene (reference sequence). The V gene end was trimmed by 4 bases and the J gene end by 8 bases; junction bases not matched to a gene: 5. CDR3 loop: CASSPHRGDTIYF. As DNA, the CDR3 is TGTGCCAGCAGCCCCCACAGGGGCGACACCATATATTTT.

This clonotype was counted at least ten times. The chain is built from TRBV5-6 and TRBJ1-1; 9 bases line up with TRBD1. The CDR3 loop spans 16 amino acids. V was pared by 0 bases and J by 1 base, with 4 bases of the junction left unmatched. CDR1 and CDR2 from the germline V gene are SGHDT and YYEEEE. CDR3 DNA: TGTGCCAGCAGCTTGGGCCCGGGACAGGGGAACACTGAAGCTTTCTTT. It encodes CASSLGPGQGNTEAFF.

This clonotype was detected ten times or more. V and J are TRBV6-1 and TRBJ1-2; D is undetermined. Trimming removed 5 bases from V and 4 bases from J, with 14 bases in between. CDR1 and CDR2 (germline): MNHNS, SASEGT. The CDR3 spans 14 residues. CDR3 in amino acids: CASSRDSLGYGYTF. The CDR3 DNA follows: TGTGCCAGCAGTCGGGATTCGCTAGGCTATGGCTACACCTTC.